This TCR beta chain emerged from a study of cytomegalovirus exposure and HLA in healthy donors. Concerning this clone itself: As yet, its antigen is unknown.

Primers included in the PCR were 60 Vbeta and 13 Jbeta primers. Assay: immunoSEQ multiplex PCR; the TCRdb copy retains only in-frame clones and omits some. The sample shows around 110,000 clones, approximately 70% of them seen only once. Overall study findings and caveats: In a later analysis, compared with equally common non-associated chains, HLA-associated beta chains were more expanded. Accurate prediction of HLA-A and HLA-B alleles (for most subjects) was reportedly achieved from TCR beta sequences. Investigators reported approximately 170 TCR beta chains as tied to cytomegalovirus.

The germline V gene encodes CDR1 MNHNS and CDR2 SASEGT. After removal of 4 bases from V and 7 bases from J, the junction contained 0 bases not matched to a gene. The CDR3 totals 11 residues. This chain joins TRBV6-1 and TRBJ2-7; 8 bases line up with TRBD1. Sequences were obtained from PBMCs. The sequence came from a woman aged 40 to 55 in good health and CMV-seropositive. The CDR3, as DNA: TGTGCCAGCAGTGGGGACAGGGAGCAGTACTTC. Its protein is CASSGDREQYF.